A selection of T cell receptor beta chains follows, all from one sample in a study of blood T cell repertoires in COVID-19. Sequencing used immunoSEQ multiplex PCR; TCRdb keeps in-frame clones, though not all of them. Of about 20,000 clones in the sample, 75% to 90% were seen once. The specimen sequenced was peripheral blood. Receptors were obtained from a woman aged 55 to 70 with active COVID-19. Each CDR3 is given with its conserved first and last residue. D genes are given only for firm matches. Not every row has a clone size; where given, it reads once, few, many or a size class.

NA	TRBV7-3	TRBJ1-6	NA	TGTGCCAGCAGCTTAAGGGCAGAGTATAATTCACCCCTCCACTTT	CASSLRAEYNSPLHF
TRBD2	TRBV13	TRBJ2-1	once	TGTGCCAGCAGCTCAGCGGGGGGGCCGGTCTACGAGCAGTTCTTC	CASSSAGGPVYEQFF
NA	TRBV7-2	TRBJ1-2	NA	TGTGCCAGCAGCTTAGCTAACAGGGTTGGCTACACCTTC	CASSLANRVGYTF
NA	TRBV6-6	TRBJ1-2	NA	TGTGCCAGCAGTTACCAGGGCGCAAACTATGGCTACACCTTC	CASSYQGANYGYTF
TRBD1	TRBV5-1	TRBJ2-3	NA	TGCGCCAGCAGCTTTACCGACAGGGCCCCAGATACGCAGTATTTT	CASSFTDRAPDTQYF
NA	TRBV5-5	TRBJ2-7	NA	TGTGCCAGCAGCCCAGCAGGGTACTACGAGCAGTACTTC	CASSPAGYYEQYF
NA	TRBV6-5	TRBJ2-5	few	TGTGCCAGCAGTCAACCGAGTCCAGGGACCCAGTACTTC	CASSQPSPGTQYF
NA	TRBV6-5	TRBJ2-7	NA	TGTGCCAGCAACAATTACGAGCAGTACTTC	CASNNYEQYF
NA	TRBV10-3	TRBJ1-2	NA	TGTGCCATCAGTAGCTCGGAGGGAAGCGCCTATGGCTACACCTTC	CAISSSEGSAYGYTF
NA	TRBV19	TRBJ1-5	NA	TGTGCCAGTAGTGGGCTTGGGGGGGGCAATCAGCCCCAGCATTTT	CASSGLGGGNQPQHF
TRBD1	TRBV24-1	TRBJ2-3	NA	TGTGCCACCAGTGACCCCGCGACAGGGACAGATACGCAGTATTTT	CATSDPATGTDTQYF
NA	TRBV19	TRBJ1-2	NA	TGTGCCAGTAGGAAGGGGGGGGCCTATGGCTACACCTTC	CASRKGGAYGYTF
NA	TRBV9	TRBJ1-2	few	TGTGCCAGCAGCGCCGACATGGATGGCTACACCTTC	CASSADMDGYTF
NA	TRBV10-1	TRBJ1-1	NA	TGCGCCCTACCCGGGGGGCTAGGCACTGAAGCTTTCTTT	CALPGGLGTEAFF
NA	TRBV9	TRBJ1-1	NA	TGTGCCAGCAGCCCGCGGGGTCTCAGCATGAACACTGAAGCTTTCTTT	CASSPRGLSMNTEAFF
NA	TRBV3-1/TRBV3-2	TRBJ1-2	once	TGTGCCAGCAGCCAAGCTGGCAGGGTCGATGGCTACACCTTC	CASSQAGRVDGYTF
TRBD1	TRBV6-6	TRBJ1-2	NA	TGTGCCAGCAGTCCCCGGGACAGTGCTGGCTACACCTTC	CASSPRDSAGYTF
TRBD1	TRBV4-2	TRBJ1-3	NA	TGTGCCAGCAGAAGACAGGGGGATTCTGGAAACACCATATATTTT	CASRRQGDSGNTIYF
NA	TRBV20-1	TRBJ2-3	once	TGCAGTGCTAGTACCCGGACAGCCACAGATACGCAGTATTTT	CSASTRTATDTQYF
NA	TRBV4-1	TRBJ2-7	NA	TGCGCCAGCAGCCCTTTTTATCAGGGGTTGACCTACGAGCAGTACTTC	CASSPFYQGLTYEQYF
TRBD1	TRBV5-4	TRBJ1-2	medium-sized	TGTGCCAGCAGATCCGGGACAGGGATTGGCTACACCTTC	CASRSGTGIGYTF
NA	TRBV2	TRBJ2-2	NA	TGTGCCAGCAGTGATGCAGGCAGGAACACCGGGGAGCTGTTTTTT	CASSDAGRNTGELFF
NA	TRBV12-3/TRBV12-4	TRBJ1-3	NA	TGTGCCACGGAAGCGATCCTTGGAAACACCATATATTTT	CATEAILGNTIYF
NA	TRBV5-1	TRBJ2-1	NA	TGCGCCAGCAGGGGCGGAGGTGAGCAGTTCTTC	CASRGGGEQFF
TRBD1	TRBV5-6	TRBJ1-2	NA	TGTGCCAGCAGCTTGTGGGGGACAGGGAACTATGGCTACACCTTC	CASSLWGTGNYGYTF
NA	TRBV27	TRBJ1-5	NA	TGTGCCAGCAGTTCTAGGGGGACGGGCAATCAGCCCCAGCATTTT	CASSSRGTGNQPQHF
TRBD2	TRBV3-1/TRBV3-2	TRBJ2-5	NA	TGTGCCAGCAGCCAAGGGACTAGCGGGGGGGCCAGGGAGACCCAGTACTTC	CASSQGTSGGARETQYF
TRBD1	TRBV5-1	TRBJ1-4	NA	TGCGCCAGCAGCAGGGGACAGGGGAGTGAAAAACTGTTTTTT	CASSRGQGSEKLFF
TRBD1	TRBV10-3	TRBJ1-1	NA	TGTGCCATCAGCGGAGGGGACAGGGTTTACACTGAAGCTTTCTTT	CAISGGDRVYTEAFF
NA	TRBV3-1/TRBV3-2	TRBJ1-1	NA	TGTGCCAGCAGCCAAGTAATGAACACTGAAGCTTTCTTT	CASSQVMNTEAFF
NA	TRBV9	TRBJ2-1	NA	TGTGCCAGCAGCGAACAGATTTACAATGAGCAGTTCTTC	CASSEQIYNEQFF
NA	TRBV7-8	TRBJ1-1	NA	TGTGCCAGCAGCTTAGGGGCTCGGGGGGCAATCCCCACTGAAGCTTTCTTT	CASSLGARGAIPTEAFF
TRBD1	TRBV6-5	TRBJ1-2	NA	TGTGCCAGGACAGGGTACTATGGCTACACCTTC	CARTGYYGYTF
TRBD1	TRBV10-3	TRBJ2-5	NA	TGTGCCATCAGTCGGACAGGGGGCCGGGAGACCCAGTACTTC	CAISRTGGRETQYF
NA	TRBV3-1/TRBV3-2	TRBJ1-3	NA	TGTGCCAGCAGCCCCCTACCACGAAACACCATATATTTT	CASSPLPRNTIYF
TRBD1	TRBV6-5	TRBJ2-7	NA	TGTGCCAGCAGTTACTCGGGACAGGGGGCGATTGAGCAGTACTTC	CASSYSGQGAIEQYF